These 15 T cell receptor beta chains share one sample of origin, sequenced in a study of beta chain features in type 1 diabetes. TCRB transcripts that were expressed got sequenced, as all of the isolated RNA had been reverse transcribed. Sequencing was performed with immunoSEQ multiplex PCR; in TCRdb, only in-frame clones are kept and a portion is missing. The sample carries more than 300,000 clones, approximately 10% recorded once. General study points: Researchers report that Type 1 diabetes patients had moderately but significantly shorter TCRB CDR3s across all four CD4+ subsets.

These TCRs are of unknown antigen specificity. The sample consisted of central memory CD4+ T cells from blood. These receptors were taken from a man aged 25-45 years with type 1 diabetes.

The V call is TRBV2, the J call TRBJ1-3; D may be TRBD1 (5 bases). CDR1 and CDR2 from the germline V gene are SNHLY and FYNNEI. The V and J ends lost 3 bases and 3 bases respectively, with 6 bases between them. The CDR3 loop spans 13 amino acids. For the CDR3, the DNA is TGTGCCAGCAGTGACAGGGATGGAAACACCATATATTTT. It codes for CASSDRDGNTIYF. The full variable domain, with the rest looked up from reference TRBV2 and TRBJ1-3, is EPEVTQTPSHQVTQMGQEVILRCVPISNHLYFYWYRQILGQKVEFLVSFYNNEISEKSEIFDDQFSVERPDGSNFTLKIRSTKLEDSAMYFCASSDRDGNTIYFGEGSWLTVV.

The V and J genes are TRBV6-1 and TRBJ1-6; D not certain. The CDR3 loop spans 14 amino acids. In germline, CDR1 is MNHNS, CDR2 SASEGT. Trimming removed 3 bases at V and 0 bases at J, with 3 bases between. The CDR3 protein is CASSDGSYNSPLHF. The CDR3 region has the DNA TGTGCCAGCAGTGACGGCTCCTATAATTCACCCCTCCACTTT.

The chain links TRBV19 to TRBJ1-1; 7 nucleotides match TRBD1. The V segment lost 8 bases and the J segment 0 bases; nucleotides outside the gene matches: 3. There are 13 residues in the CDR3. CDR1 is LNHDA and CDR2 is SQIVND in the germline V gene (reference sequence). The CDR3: CASGGQLNTEAFF. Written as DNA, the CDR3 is TGTGCCAGTGGGGGACAGCTGAACACTGAAGCTTTCTTT.

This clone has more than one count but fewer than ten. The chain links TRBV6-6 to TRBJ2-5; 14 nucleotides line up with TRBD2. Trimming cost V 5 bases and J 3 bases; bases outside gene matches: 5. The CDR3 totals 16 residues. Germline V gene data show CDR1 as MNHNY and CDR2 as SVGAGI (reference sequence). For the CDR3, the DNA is TGTGCCAGCAGTCTGGGACTAGCGGGGGTGGAAGAGACCCAGTACTTC. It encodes CASSLGLAGVEETQYF.

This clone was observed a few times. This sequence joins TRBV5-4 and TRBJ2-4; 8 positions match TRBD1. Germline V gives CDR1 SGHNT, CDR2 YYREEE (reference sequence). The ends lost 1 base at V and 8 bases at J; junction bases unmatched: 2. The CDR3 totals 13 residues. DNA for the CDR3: TGTGCCAGCAGCTTGTGGGGACAGGACATTCAGTACTTC. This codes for CASSLWGQDIQYF.

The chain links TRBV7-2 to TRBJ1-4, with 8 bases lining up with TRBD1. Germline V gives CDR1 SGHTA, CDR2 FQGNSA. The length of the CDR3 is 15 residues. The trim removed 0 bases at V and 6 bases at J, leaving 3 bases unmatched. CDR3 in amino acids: CASSLAGQVDEKLFF. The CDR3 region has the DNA TGTGCCAGCAGCTTAGCGGGACAGGTGGATGAAAAACTGTTTTTT. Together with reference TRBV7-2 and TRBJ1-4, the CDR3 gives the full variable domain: GAGVSQSPSNKVTEKGKDVELRCDPISGHTALYWYRQSLGQGLEFLIYFQGNSAPDKSGLPSDRFSAERTGGSVSTLTIQRTQQEDSAVYLCASSLAGQVDEKLFFGSGTQLSVL.

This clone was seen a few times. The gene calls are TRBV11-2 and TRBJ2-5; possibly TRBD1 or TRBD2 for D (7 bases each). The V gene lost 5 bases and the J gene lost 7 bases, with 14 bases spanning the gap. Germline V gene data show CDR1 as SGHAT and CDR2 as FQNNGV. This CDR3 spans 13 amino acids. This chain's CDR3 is CASSRDREGTQYF. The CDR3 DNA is TGTGCCAGCAGCCGAGACAGGGAGGGGACCCAGTACTTC.

The DNA for the CDR3 is TGTGCCAGCAGTGAAGCGGGGACAGGGGGAAACGATTCACCCCTCCACTTT. It translates to CASSEAGTGGNDSPLHF. The chain is built from TRBV6-1 and TRBJ1-6; 11 bases are shared with TRBD1. V gave up 0 bases and J gave up 8 bases; unmatched junction bases: 6. Per the germline V gene, CDR1 is MNHNS and CDR2 is SASEGT. CDR3 length: 17 amino acids.

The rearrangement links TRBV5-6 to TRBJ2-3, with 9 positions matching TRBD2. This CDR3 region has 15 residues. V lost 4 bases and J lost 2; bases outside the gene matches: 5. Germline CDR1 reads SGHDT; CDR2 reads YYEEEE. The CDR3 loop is CASSRGLAITDTQYF. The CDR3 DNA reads TGTGCCAGCAGCAGGGGACTAGCTATCACAGATACGCAGTATTTT.

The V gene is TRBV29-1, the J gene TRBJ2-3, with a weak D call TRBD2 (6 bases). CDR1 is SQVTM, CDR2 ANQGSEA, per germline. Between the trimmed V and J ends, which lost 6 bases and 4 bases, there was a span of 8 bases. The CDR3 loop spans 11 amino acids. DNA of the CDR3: TGCAGCGTGGGACTCGCAGATACGCAGTATTTT. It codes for CSVGLADTQYF.

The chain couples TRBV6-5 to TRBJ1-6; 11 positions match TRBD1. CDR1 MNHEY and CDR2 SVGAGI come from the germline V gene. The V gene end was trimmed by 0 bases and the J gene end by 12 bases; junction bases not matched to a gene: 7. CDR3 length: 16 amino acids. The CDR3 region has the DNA TGTGCCAGCAGTTACTCCCGGACAGGGGGCCTTTTACCCCTCCACTTT. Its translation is CASSYSRTGGLLPLHF.

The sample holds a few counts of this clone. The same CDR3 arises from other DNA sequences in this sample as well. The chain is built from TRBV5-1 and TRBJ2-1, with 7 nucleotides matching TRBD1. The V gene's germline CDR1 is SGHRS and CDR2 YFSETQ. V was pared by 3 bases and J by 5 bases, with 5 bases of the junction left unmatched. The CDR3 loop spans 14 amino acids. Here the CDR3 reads CASSSGQANNEQFF. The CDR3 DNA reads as TGCGCCAGCAGCTCAGGACAGGCTAACAATGAGCAGTTCTTC. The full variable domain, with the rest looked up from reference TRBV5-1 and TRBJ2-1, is KAGVTQTPRYLIKTRGQQVTLSCSPISGHRSVSWYQQTPGQGLQFLFEYFSETQRNKGNFPGRFSGRQFSNSRSEMNVSTLELGDSALYLCASSSGQANNEQFFGPGTRLTVL.

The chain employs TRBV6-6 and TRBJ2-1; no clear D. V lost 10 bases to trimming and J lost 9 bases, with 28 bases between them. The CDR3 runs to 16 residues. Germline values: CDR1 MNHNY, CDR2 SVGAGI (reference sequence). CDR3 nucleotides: TGTGCCACCCTCACTCCCCGGCCTACTACATCGGGTGAGCAGTTCTTC. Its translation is CATLTPRPTTSGEQFF.

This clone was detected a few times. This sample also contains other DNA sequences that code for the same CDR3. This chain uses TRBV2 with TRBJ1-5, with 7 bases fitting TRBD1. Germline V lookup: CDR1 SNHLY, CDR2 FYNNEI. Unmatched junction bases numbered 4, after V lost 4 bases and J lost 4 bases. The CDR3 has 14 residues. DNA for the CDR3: TGTGCCAGCAGTGGAACAGGGGCTAATCAGCCCCAGCATTTT. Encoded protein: CASSGTGANQPQHF.

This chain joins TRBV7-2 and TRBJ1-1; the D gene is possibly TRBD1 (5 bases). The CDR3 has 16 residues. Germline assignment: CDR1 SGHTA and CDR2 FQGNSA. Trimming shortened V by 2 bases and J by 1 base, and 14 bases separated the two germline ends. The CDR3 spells CASSLQRGSPNTEAFF. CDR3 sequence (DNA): TGTGCCAGCAGCTTACAACGGGGGAGCCCGAACACTGAAGCTTTCTTT. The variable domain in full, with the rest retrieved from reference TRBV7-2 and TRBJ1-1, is GAGVSQSPSNKVTEKGKDVELRCDPISGHTALYWYRQSLGQGLEFLIYFQGNSAPDKSGLPSDRFSAERTGGSVSTLTIQRTQQEDSAVYLCASSLQRGSPNTEAFFGQGTRLTVV.